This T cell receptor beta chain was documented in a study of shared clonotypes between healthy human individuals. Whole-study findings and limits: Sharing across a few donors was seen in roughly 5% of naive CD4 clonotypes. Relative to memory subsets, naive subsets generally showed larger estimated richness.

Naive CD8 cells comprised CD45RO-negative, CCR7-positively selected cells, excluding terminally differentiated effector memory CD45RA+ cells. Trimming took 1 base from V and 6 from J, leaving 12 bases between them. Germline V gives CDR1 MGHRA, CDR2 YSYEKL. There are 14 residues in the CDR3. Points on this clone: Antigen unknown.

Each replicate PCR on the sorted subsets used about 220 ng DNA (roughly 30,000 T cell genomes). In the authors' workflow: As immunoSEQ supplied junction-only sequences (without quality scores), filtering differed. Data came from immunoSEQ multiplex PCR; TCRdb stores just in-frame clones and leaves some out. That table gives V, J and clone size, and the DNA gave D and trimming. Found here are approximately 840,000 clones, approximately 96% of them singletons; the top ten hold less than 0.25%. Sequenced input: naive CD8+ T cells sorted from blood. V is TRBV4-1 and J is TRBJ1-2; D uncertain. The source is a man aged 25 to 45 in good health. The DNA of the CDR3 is TGCGCCAGCAGCCAAGTGGAGAACGGGGATGGCTACACCTTC. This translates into CASSQVENGDGYTF.